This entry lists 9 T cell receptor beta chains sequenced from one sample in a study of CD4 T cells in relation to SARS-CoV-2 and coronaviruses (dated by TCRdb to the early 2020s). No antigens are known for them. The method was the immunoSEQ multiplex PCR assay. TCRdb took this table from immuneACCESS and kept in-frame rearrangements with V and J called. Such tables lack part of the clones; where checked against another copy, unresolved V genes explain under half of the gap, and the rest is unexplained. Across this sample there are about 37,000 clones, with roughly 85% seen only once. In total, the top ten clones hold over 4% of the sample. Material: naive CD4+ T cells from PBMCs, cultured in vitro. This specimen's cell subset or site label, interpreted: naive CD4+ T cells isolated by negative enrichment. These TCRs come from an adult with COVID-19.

Here the CDR3 reads CATSRRQADEAFF. The DNA of the CDR3 is TGTGCCACCAGCCGCCGCCAGGCCGATGAAGCTTTCTTT. The chain carries TRBV15 and TRBJ1-1, with no clear D. CDR1 LNHNV and CDR2 YYDKDF come from the germline V gene (reference sequence). Trimming removed 5 bases at V and 7 bases at J, with 14 bases between. This CDR3 contains 13 residues.

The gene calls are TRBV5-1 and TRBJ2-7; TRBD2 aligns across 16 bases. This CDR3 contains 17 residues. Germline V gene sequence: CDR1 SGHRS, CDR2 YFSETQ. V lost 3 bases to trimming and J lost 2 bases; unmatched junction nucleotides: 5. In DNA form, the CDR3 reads TGCGCCAGCAGCTCGGGACTAGCGGGAGGGATAACCTACGAGCAGTACTTC. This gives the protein CASSSGLAGGITYEQYF.

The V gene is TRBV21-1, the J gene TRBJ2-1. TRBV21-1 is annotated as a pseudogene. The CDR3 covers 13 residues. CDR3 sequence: CASSKCDDNEQFF. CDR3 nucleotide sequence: TGTGCCAGCAGCAAATGTGACGACAATGAGCAGTTCTTC.

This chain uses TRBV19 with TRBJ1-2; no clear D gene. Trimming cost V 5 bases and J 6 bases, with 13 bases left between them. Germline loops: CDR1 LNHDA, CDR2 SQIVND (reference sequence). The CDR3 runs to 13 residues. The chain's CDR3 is CASSYGVGDGYTF. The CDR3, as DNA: TGTGCCAGTAGTTACGGGGTTGGCGATGGCTACACCTTC.

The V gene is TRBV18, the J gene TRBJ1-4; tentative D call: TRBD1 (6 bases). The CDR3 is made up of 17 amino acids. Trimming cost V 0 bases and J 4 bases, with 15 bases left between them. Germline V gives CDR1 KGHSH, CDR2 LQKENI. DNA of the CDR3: TGTGCCAGCTCACCACCGTTCCCAGGGGAACATAATGAAAAACTGTTTTTT. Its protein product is CASSPPFPGEHNEKLFF.

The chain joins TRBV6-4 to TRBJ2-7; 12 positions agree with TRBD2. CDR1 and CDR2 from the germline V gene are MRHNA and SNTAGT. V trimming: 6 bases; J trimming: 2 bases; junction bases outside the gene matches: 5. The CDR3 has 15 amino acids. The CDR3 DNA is TGTGCCAGCAGGGTATCTAGCGGGAGGGCCTACGAGCAGTACTTC. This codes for CASRVSSGRAYEQYF.

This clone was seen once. The CDR3 nucleotides are TGCGCCAGCAGCTTGGGACCGTACCAAGAGACCCAGTACTTC. This gives the protein CASSLGPYQETQYF. This chain uses TRBV5-1 with TRBJ2-5, with D hard to call. This CDR3 region has 14 residues. Germline lookup yields CDR1 SGHRS and CDR2 YFSETQ. V dropped 0 bases and J dropped 0 bases, with 6 bases sitting between them.

The CDR3 sequence: CASSLTGQASEQYF. The CDR3 DNA follows: TGTGCCAGCAGCTTAACGGGGCAGGCTTCCGAGCAGTACTTC. The chain carries TRBV7-3 and TRBJ2-7, with D possibly TRBD1 on 5 matching bases. V lost 0 bases and J 6 bases, leaving 12 bases between the germline ends. Looked up from germline, CDR1 is SGHTA and CDR2 is FQGTGA. This CDR3 spans 14 amino acids.

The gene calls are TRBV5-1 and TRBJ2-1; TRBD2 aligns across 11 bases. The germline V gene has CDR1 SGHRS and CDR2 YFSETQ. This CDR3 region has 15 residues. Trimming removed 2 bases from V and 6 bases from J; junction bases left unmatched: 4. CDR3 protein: CASSFLAGGVNEQFF. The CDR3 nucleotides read TGCGCCAGCAGCTTTCTAGCGGGGGGTGTCAATGAGCAGTTCTTC.